The rows below give T cell receptor beta chains drawn from one sample of a study of CD8 T cells in Susac syndrome. A single record per CDR3 protein comes from TCRdb applying MiXCR to the immunoSEQ multiplex PCR reads. Here the sample spans approximately 140,000 distinct CDR3 sequences, approximately 96% being singletons. The material sequenced was CD4+ T cells from PBMCs. The receptors come from a human donor with multiple sclerosis. Both conserved end residues are part of each CDR3. D genes are given only for firm matches. Not all rows give a size; the values are once, few, many and, for expanded clones, a class.

v_gene,d_gene,abundance,j_gene,CDR3nt,CDR3aa
TRBV18,-,-,TRBJ1-1,TGTGCCAGCTCACCGAGGACGCAGGGGTACACTGAAGCTTTCTTT,CASSPRTQGYTEAFF
TRBV5-1,-,-,TRBJ1-2,TGCGCCAGCAGTGCGGAGGCTAACTATGGCTACACCTTC,CASSAEANYGYTF
TRBV5-6,TRBD1,-,TRBJ2-1,TGTGCCAGCAGCAAAGGACAGGGGGCCATCGATGAGCAGTTCTTC,CASSKGQGAIDEQFF
TRBV9,TRBD1,once,TRBJ1-4,TGTGCCAGCAGCTTCGGGACAGCAACTAATGAAAAACTGTTTTTT,CASSFGTATNEKLFF
TRBV7-8,-,-,TRBJ2-7,TGTGCCAGCAGCTTAGACGGGGGCGATTTACCGCAGTACTTC,CASSLDGGDLPQYF
TRBV5-1,TRBD2,-,TRBJ2-3,TGCGCCAGCAGCTTGGCCTCTAGCGGGGGGATTGCCCGCACAGATACGCAGTATTTT,CASSLASSGGIARTDTQYF
TRBV20-1,-,-,TRBJ2-3,TGCAGTGCTACCAAACGACCGACGGATACGCAGTATTTT,CSATKRPTDTQYF
TRBV7-2,-,-,TRBJ2-3,TGTGCCAGCAGCTTCACTAGCACTAGCACAGATACGCAGTATTTT,CASSFTSTSTDTQYF
TRBV7-8,TRBD2,-,TRBJ2-1,TGTGCCAGCAGCTTAGAGGGGACTAGAGGCCATGAGCAGTTCTTC,CASSLEGTRGHEQFF
TRBV9,TRBD2,-,TRBJ2-5,TGTGCCAGCAGTCCCGGGACTAGCGGGGGGGCCATAGAGACCCAGTACTTC,CASSPGTSGGAIETQYF
TRBV3-1,-,-,TRBJ2-2,TGTGCCAGCAGCCTCCAACAAGAAGCCGGGGAGCTGTTTTTT,CASSLQQEAGELFF
TRBV29-1,TRBD2,-,TRBJ2-5,TGCAGCTCTAGCGGGAAGGGGCCAGAGACCCAGTACTTC,CSSSGKGPETQYF
TRBV3-1,-,-,TRBJ1-5,TGTGCCAGCAGCCAAGGGGCTCAGGGAATTAGCAATCAGCCCCAGCATTTT,CASSQGAQGISNQPQHF
TRBV6-5,TRBD1,-,TRBJ1-2,TGTGCCAGCAGGCCAGGGACAGTCTATGGCTACACCTTC,CASRPGTVYGYTF
TRBV28,-,-,TRBJ2-1,TGTGCCAGCAGTTTCTACAATGAGCAGTTCTTC,CASSFYNEQFF
TRBV28,-,-,TRBJ2-5,TGTGCCAGCAGTTTTTCGCCGGTCGGGCAAGAGACCCAGTACTTC,CASSFSPVGQETQYF
TRBV12-2,-,-,TRBJ1-1,TGTGCAAGTCGCTTAGCTACTCGCAGGGGGGAGAACACTGAAGCTTTCTTT,CASRLATRRGENTEAFF
TRBV28,-,-,TRBJ1-2,TGTGCCAGCAGCCTATCCGGGACCTCTTATGGCTACACCTTC,CASSLSGTSYGYTF
TRBV27,TRBD1,-,TRBJ1-6,TGTGCCAGCAGGCGACAGGGTAATTCACCCCTCCACTTT,CASRRQGNSPLHF
TRBV29-1,TRBD1,-,TRBJ2-5,TGCAGCGTTGGGGCCTCGGGACAGGCAAAAGAGACCCAGTACTTC,CSVGASGQAKETQYF
TRBV11-1,-,-,TRBJ2-7,TGTGCCAGCAGCTTCTTCAGGGACCAATCCTACGAGCAGTACTTC,CASSFFRDQSYEQYF
TRBV20-1,-,once,TRBJ1-1,TGCAGTGCTAGCTCGGGACGCTTGAACACTGAAGCTTTCTTT,CSASSGRLNTEAFF
TRBV14,-,-,TRBJ1-1,TGTGCCAGCAGCCCCGGGACAAACACTGAAGCTTTCTTT,CASSPGTNTEAFF
TRBV20-1,-,-,TRBJ2-7,TGCAGTGCTAGCCCCGGGGGAGGACCCTACGAGCAGTACTTC,CSASPGGGPYEQYF
TRBV28,-,few,TRBJ2-6,TGTGCCAGCAGTTTGGGGGACTCTGGGGCCAACGTCCTGACTTTC,CASSLGDSGANVLTF
TRBV20-1,TRBD2,-,TRBJ2-1,TGCAGTGCTCCTGTAGCGGGAGAGGCTGAGCAGTTCTTC,CSAPVAGEAEQFF